What follows are 18 T cell receptor beta chains derived from one specimen sequenced in a study of shared clonotypes between healthy human individuals. Libraries were prepared by immunoSEQ multiplex PCR; TCRdb keeps only in-frame clonotypes and omits some of them. The data contain roughly 100,000 clones, just over 65% of them singletons. The sample consisted of memory CD8+ T cells sorted from blood. Described subset: CD45RO+ cells pooled with CCR7-negative TemRA cells. Every receptor here comes from a woman aged 25 to 39 in good health.

The chain has TRBV30 and TRBJ2-7; D may be TRBD1 (7 bases). Between the trimmed V and J ends, which lost 0 bases and 4 bases, there was a span of 22 bases. The CDR3 runs to 17 residues. CDR1 and CDR2 (germline): GTSNPN, SVGIG (reference sequence). The CDR3 spells CAWSVGFGQGGFYEQYF. The DNA of the CDR3 is TGTGCCTGGAGTGTAGGTTTCGGGCAGGGGGGATTTTACGAGCAGTACTTC.

The gene calls are TRBV28 and TRBJ2-1; 13 nucleotides align to TRBD2. V was clipped by 3 bases and J by 3 bases; unmatched bases: 8. This CDR3 region has 18 residues. Germline V gene lookup returns CDR1 MDHEN and CDR2 SYDVKM. The CDR3 coding sequence is TGTGCCAGCAGTTTTGGGACTAGCGGGATTCGCGACTACAATGAGCAGTTCTTC. Protein sequence: CASSFGTSGIRDYNEQFF.

V usage is TRBV7-9 and J usage is TRBJ2-7; TRBD2 aligns across 7 bases. V trimming: 5 bases; J trimming: 2 bases; junction bases outside the gene matches: 6. Germline V CDR1 and CDR2: SEHNR, FQNEAQ (reference sequence). This CDR3 comprises 14 residues. CDR3 amino acids: CASSPRDYTYEQYF. CDR3 nucleotide sequence: TGTGCCAGCAGCCCCCGGGACTATACCTACGAGCAGTACTTC.

The DNA for the CDR3 is TGTGCCAGCAGTTTGACAGGGCAGCTTTACGAGCAGTACTTC. This gives the protein CASSLTGQLYEQYF. The chain couples TRBV28 to TRBJ2-7; TRBD1 aligns across 7 bases. Unmatched junction bases numbered 6, after V lost 3 bases and J lost 4 bases. The germline gives CDR1 MDHEN, CDR2 SYDVKM. This CDR3 is 14 amino acids long.

The chain recombines TRBV28 with TRBJ2-7, with 7 bases fitting TRBD2. With 6 bases clipped from V and 3 bases from J, the junction kept 8 bases outside the gene matches. CDR1 is MDHEN, CDR2 SYDVKM, per germline. The CDR3 contains 14 residues. The CDR3 spells CASRPSGNLYEQYF. CDR3 in DNA: TGTGCCAGCAGACCCAGCGGGAACCTCTACGAGCAGTACTTC.

V gene TRBV4-1 combines with J gene TRBJ1-5, with TRBD1 as a possible D gene (5 bases). CDR3 size: 17 residues. Germline lookup yields CDR1 MGHRA and CDR2 YSYEKL. V dropped 4 bases and J dropped 1 base, with 17 bases sitting between them. In nucleotides, the CDR3 is TGCGCCAGCAGCCCAGGCCTTTTTCAGGGCAGCAATCAGCCCCAGCATTTT. Its protein product is CASSPGLFQGSNQPQHF.

The chain is built from TRBV6-5 and TRBJ2-5, with D unresolved. V lost 0 bases and J 5 bases, leaving 7 bases between the germline ends. The length of the CDR3 is 13 residues. Germline CDR1 and CDR2: MNHEY and SVGAGI. The CDR3 protein is CASSYSPPETQYF. As DNA, the CDR3 is TGTGCCAGCAGTTACTCACCCCCGGAGACCCAGTACTTC.

This sequence joins TRBV19 and TRBJ1-2; 7 nucleotides line up with TRBD1. Germline V gives CDR1 LNHDA, CDR2 SQIVND (reference sequence). This CDR3 is 16 amino acids long. V trimming: 5 bases; J trimming: 1 base; junction bases outside the gene matches: 10. The CDR3: CASSVWTGLVNYGYTF. The CDR3 DNA sequence: TGTGCCAGTAGTGTGTGGACAGGCTTGGTTAACTATGGCTACACCTTC.

V is TRBV19 and J is TRBJ2-7; D perhaps matches TRBD2 (6 bases). The CDR3 extends over 13 amino acids. Trimming pared 6 bases from V and 5 bases from J, leaving 14 bases between. Germline CDR1 LNHDA, CDR2 SQIVND (reference sequence). The CDR3 sequence: CASRGQGLNEQYF. DNA of the CDR3: TGTGCCAGTAGGGGGCAGGGACTCAACGAGCAGTACTTC.

This chain joins TRBV5-1 and TRBJ2-6; possibly TRBD2 for D (6 bases). Trimming removed 4 bases from V and 0 bases from J, with 17 bases in between. CDR1 SGHRS and CDR2 YFSETQ come from the germline V gene. The CDR3 length is 18 residues. The chain's CDR3 is CASSPTGVQASGANVLTF. The CDR3 DNA sequence: TGCGCCAGCAGCCCCACGGGGGTTCAGGCCTCTGGGGCCAACGTCCTGACTTTC.

The chain couples TRBV5-1 to TRBJ2-7, with 7 positions matching TRBD1. Germline V gene lookup returns CDR1 SGHRS and CDR2 YFSETQ. This CDR3 region has 13 residues. The V segment lost 0 bases and the J segment 6 bases; nucleotides outside the gene matches: 3. The CDR3 sequence: CASSLVGQFEQYF. The DNA for the CDR3 is TGCGCCAGCAGCTTGGTGGGACAGTTCGAGCAGTACTTC.

This clone was picked up one time. In DNA form, the CDR3 reads TGCGCCAGCAGCCGCCAATCCTTGGGACTAGCGGCCTACGAGCAGTACTTC. Translation: CASSRQSLGLAAYEQYF. The chain employs TRBV4-1 and TRBJ2-7, with 11 bases lining up with TRBD2. J gave up 2 bases and V 4 bases, and 10 bases lay outside the gene matches. The germline gives CDR1 MGHRA, CDR2 YSYEKL. The CDR3 length is 17 residues.

As for this clone: The sample has other DNA sequences that encode this CDR3 too. The gene calls are TRBV5-6 and TRBJ2-7; D is ambiguous. Germline CDR1 reads SGHDT; CDR2 reads YYEEEE. This CDR3 comprises 12 residues. Trimming shortened V by 0 bases and J by 1 base, and 2 bases separated the two germline ends. The CDR3 loop is CASSLASYEQYF. The CDR3 coding sequence is TGTGCCAGCAGCTTGGCGTCCTACGAGCAGTACTTC.

This rearrangement joins TRBV5-1 to TRBJ2-7, with D uncertain. CDR1 is SGHRS and CDR2 is YFSETQ in the germline V gene. The CDR3 is 13 residues long. Trimming pared 3 bases from V and 0 bases from J, leaving 7 bases between. The DNA of the CDR3 is TGCGCCAGCAGCTGGCGAGCCTCCTACGAGCAGTACTTC. Translation gives CASSWRASYEQYF.

V usage is TRBV6-1 and J usage is TRBJ2-1; D ambiguous. CDR3 length: 11 residues. Germline CDR1 and CDR2: MNHNS and SASEGT. The V and J ends lost 6 bases and 8 bases respectively, with 8 bases between them. The chain's CDR3 is CASRIYDEQFF. The CDR3 bases are TGTGCCAGCAGAATATACGATGAGCAGTTCTTC.

This clone showed up just a few times. Distinct nucleotide sequences in the sample also encode this CDR3. The chain couples TRBV5-4 to TRBJ1-2; D is undetermined. The germline CDR1 and CDR2 sequences are SGHNT and YYREEE (reference sequence). Trimming took 0 bases from V and 0 from J, leaving 6 bases between them. This CDR3 contains 14 residues. The CDR3 spells CASSLGTSNYGYTF. In nucleotides, the CDR3 is TGTGCCAGCAGCTTGGGCACTTCTAACTATGGCTACACCTTC. Combining the CDR3 with reference TRBV5-4 and TRBJ1-2 gives the whole variable domain ETGVTQSPTHLIKTRGQQVTLRCSSQSGHNTVSWYQQALGQGPQFIFQYYREEENGRGNFPPRFSGLQFPNYSSELNVNALELDDSALYLCASSLGTSNYGYTFGSGTRLTVV.

This chain joins TRBV28 and TRBJ2-2; D is possibly TRBD1 (5 bases). With 10 bases removed from V and 3 bases from J, the gap between germline ends came to 15 bases. Germline V gene sequence: CDR1 MDHEN, CDR2 SYDVKM. CDR3 size: 14 residues. Here the CDR3 DNA reads TGTGCCACCCTCCCCCAGGGTGACACCGGGGAGCTGTTTTTT. Protein: CATLPQGDTGELFF.

Details on this clone: It may be a read error: a sequence one base away is much more abundant. The chain is built from TRBV4-1 and TRBJ1-5, with a possible D match to TRBD1 (5 bases). Germline values: CDR1 MGHRA, CDR2 YSYEKL. The CDR3 sequence is 16 residues long. V gave up 1 base and J gave up 1 base, with 11 bases separating them. CDR3 DNA: TGCGCCAGCAGCCAAGCATCAGGGCGCAGCAATCAGCCCCAGCATTTT. This codes for CASSQASGRSNQPQHF.